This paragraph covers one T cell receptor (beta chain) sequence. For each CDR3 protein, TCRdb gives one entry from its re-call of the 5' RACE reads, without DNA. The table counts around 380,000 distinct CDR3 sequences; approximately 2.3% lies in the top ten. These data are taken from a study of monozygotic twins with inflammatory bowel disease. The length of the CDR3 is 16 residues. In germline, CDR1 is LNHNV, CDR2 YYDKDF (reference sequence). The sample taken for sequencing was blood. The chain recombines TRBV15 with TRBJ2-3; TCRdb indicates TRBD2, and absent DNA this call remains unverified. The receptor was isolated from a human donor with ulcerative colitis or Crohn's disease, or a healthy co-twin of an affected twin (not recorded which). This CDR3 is CATSRDGTSHGDTQYF.